The 21 T cell receptor beta chains given below trace back to one sample, sequenced in a study of shared clonotypes between healthy human individuals. Profiled with immunoSEQ multiplex PCR; TCRdb holds only in-frame clones, not every one. The sample has roughly 380,000 clones, approximately 96% seen once; the top ten hold around 0.32%. Sequenced material: memory CD8+ T cells sorted from blood. This sample's subset: CD45RO+ cells pooled with CCR7-negative TemRA cells. The receptors come from a man aged 25-40 years in good health.

For the CDR3, the DNA is TGTGCCAGTAGTCCCACCGGGACACCCCCGGGGGCCACTGAAGCTTTCTTT. The encoded protein is CASSPTGTPPGATEAFF. The chain couples TRBV19 to TRBJ1-1, with D perhaps matching TRBD1 (6 bases). The CDR3 sequence is 17 residues long. Per germline, CDR1 LNHDA and CDR2 SQIVND (reference sequence). The ends were cut back, 5 bases at V and 4 bases at J, with 23 bases in the middle.

This chain connects TRBV28 to TRBJ1-1; the D is unclear. The CDR3 has 15 amino acids. The V gene's germline CDR1 is MDHEN and CDR2 SYDVKM. The germline V and J ends were trimmed by 2 bases and 1 base, with 11 bases remaining between them. The CDR3 is CASSLTVSANTEAFF. Written as DNA, the CDR3 is TGTGCCAGCAGTTTAACGGTTTCCGCGAACACTGAAGCTTTCTTT.

On this clone: The limits of the CDR3 on the DNA are not certain, so only TCRdb's listed CDR3 is given. The chain carries TRBV5-6 and TRBJ2-7; the DNA was not compared with TRBD2, the D call given in the table. From its first to its last residue, the CDR3 has 9 amino acids. CDR1 and CDR2 (germline): SGHDT, YYEEEE. CDR3 sequence reads: CATLRQQYF.

This clone was observed once. The CDR3 DNA follows: TGTGCCAGCAGTGAAAACCCTCGACAGAGAACCTACGAGCAGTACTTC. It is translated as CASSENPRQRTYEQYF. V gene TRBV2 combines with J gene TRBJ2-7, with D possibly being TRBD1 (5 bases). The CDR3 covers 16 residues. Germline V gives CDR1 SNHLY, CDR2 FYNNEI. The V end was cut by 2 bases, the J end by 2 bases, with 16 bases between.

The CDR3 loop reads CASRTSALQDTQYF. CDR3 DNA sequence: TGTGCCAGCAGGACTAGCGCCCTTCAGGATACGCAGTATTTT. The chain is built from TRBV21-1 and TRBJ2-3; the table's TRBD2 call for D was not verified on the DNA. TRBV21-1 is flagged as a pseudogene. This CDR3 has 14 amino acids.

V is TRBV5-4 and J is TRBJ2-1; 14 positions agree with TRBD2. CDR3 length equals 17 residues. The germline V gene encodes CDR1 SGHNT and CDR2 YYREEE (reference sequence). The trim removed 4 bases at V and 9 bases at J, leaving 12 bases unmatched. CDR3 sequence reads: CASSPRPGLAGAGEQFF. CDR3 DNA sequence: TGTGCCAGCAGCCCTCGCCCGGGACTAGCGGGAGCAGGTGAGCAGTTCTTC.

This chain joins TRBV27 and TRBJ2-7; 8 bases align to TRBD1. V shed 6 bases and J 5 bases; nucleotides not matched to a gene: 9. Germline CDR1 is MNHEY and CDR2 is SMNVEV (reference sequence). This CDR3 has 14 residues. Here the CDR3 reads CASSFGLTGDEQYF. CDR3 bases: TGTGCCAGCAGCTTTGGACTGACAGGGGACGAGCAGTACTTC.

The V and J genes are TRBV28 and TRBJ2-3, with unresolved D. This CDR3 spans 13 amino acids. In germline, CDR1 is MDHEN, CDR2 SYDVKM. V gave up 7 bases and J gave up 0 bases, with 8 bases separating them. The CDR3 protein is CASTSRSTDTQYF. CDR3 in DNA: TGTGCCAGCACATCACGAAGCACAGATACGCAGTATTTT.

The V call is TRBV7-8, the J call TRBJ1-5; D unresolved. CDR1 and CDR2 (germline): SGHVS, FQNEAQ. This CDR3 spans 13 amino acids. With 3 bases removed from V and 7 bases from J, the gap between germline ends came to 10 bases. The CDR3 bases are TGTGCCAGCAGCTTGAGTGGGAGGCAGCCCCAGCATTTT. It codes for CASSLSGRQPQHF.

The chain recombines TRBV25-1 with TRBJ1-6; 8 bases are shared with TRBD1. CDR1 is MGHDK and CDR2 is SYGVNS in the germline V gene. The CDR3 extends over 16 amino acids. The trim removed 5 bases at V and 3 bases at J, leaving 6 bases unmatched. The CDR3 loop reads CASSPDRGNYNSPLHF. CDR3 DNA sequence: TGTGCCAGCAGTCCCGACAGGGGTAACTATAATTCACCCCTCCACTTT.

V gene TRBV30 combines with J gene TRBJ1-2; D remains ambiguous. The germline V gene has CDR1 GTSNPN and CDR2 SVGIG (reference sequence). V was shortened by 3 bases and J by 2 bases, with 4 bases between the two germline ends. This CDR3 comprises 11 residues. Here the CDR3 DNA reads TGTGCCTGGAGAGAAAACTATGGCTACACCTTC. This gives the protein CAWRENYGYTF.

The V gene is TRBV9, the J gene TRBJ2-3, with D possibly being TRBD2 (7 bases). Germline V gene data show CDR1 as SGDLS and CDR2 as YYNGEE. This CDR3 is built from 15 residues. The V gene lost 2 bases and the J gene lost 3 bases, with 13 bases spanning the gap. CDR3 sequence: CASSVRRGHTDTQYF. CDR3 nucleotide sequence: TGTGCCAGCAGCGTTCGGCGGGGGCATACAGATACGCAGTATTTT.

The chain joins TRBV11-3 to TRBJ2-3; unclear D gene. The length of the CDR3 is 12 residues. Trimming shortened V by 4 bases and J by 4 bases, and 6 bases separated the two germline ends. Germline assignment: CDR1 SGHNT and CDR2 YENEEA. This chain's CDR3 is CASSSAPDTQYF. CDR3 sequence (DNA): TGTGCCAGCAGCTCGGCCCCAGATACGCAGTATTTT.

The chain carries TRBV4-1 and TRBJ2-3; 12 bases align to TRBD2. V lost 5 bases and J lost 7; bases outside the gene matches: 7. Germline CDR1 reads MGHRA; CDR2 reads YSYEKL. CDR3 length: 15 residues. CDR3 loop: CASSILAGGPNTQYF. In DNA form, the CDR3 reads TGCGCCAGCAGCATCCTAGCGGGAGGGCCGAATACGCAGTATTTT.

This chain connects TRBV5-1 to TRBJ2-7; possible D gene TRBD2, 5 bases. The V and J ends lost 0 bases and 0 bases respectively, with 10 bases between them. The CDR3 runs 15 residues. Germline V gives CDR1 SGHRS, CDR2 YFSETQ. The CDR3 loop is CASSLAERTSYEQYF. CDR3 nucleotides: TGCGCCAGCAGCTTGGCCGAGCGGACCTCCTACGAGCAGTACTTC.

The chain couples TRBV5-1 to TRBJ1-5, with D hard to call. V shed 0 bases and J shed 2 bases, with 9 bases lying between them. CDR1 and CDR2 (germline): SGHRS, YFSETQ. The CDR3 is 15 amino acids. The CDR3 nucleotides read TGCGCCAGCAGCTTGGATGGGGTAGGCAATCAGCCCCAGCATTTT. Protein: CASSLDGVGNQPQHF.

The chain couples TRBV6-5 to TRBJ1-4, with TRBD1 as a possible D gene (6 bases). With 2 bases removed from V and 10 bases from J, the gap between germline ends came to 20 bases. The CDR3 has 16 residues. Germline-derived CDR1 and CDR2 are MNHEY and SVGAGI. The CDR3 DNA reads as TGTGCCAGCAGTTACCGCACGGAACAGGGAGGAGGAAAACTGTTTTTT. Amino acids: CASSYRTEQGGGKLFF.

The count of this clone is one. This rearrangement joins TRBV5-1 to TRBJ1-3, with D unresolved. V dropped 0 bases and J dropped 2 bases, with 9 bases sitting between them. CDR1 is SGHRS, CDR2 YFSETQ, per germline. This CDR3 comprises 15 residues. CDR3 nucleotides: TGCGCCAGCAGCTTGGTCGGGCAGGCTGGAAACACCATATATTTT. It translates to CASSLVGQAGNTIYF.

This chain connects TRBV27 to TRBJ2-7; D might be TRBD2 (5 bases). Germline V gene sequence: CDR1 MNHEY, CDR2 SMNVEV (reference sequence). This CDR3 comprises 16 residues. V was shortened by 5 bases and J by 5 bases, with 22 bases between the two germline ends. The CDR3 is CASSQPAGLNPNEQYF. The CDR3 DNA reads TGTGCCAGCAGTCAGCCCGCAGGACTCAACCCTAACGAGCAGTACTTC.

The chain joins TRBV21-1 to TRBJ2-7. TRBV21-1 is flagged as a pseudogene. The CDR3 has 15 amino acids. The CDR3 loop is CASSKRGRGDYEQYF. The CDR3 DNA sequence: TGTGCCAGCAGCAAACGGGGCCGGGGTGACTACGAGCAGTACTTC.

This chain connects TRBV5-1 to TRBJ2-7; the match to TRBD2 covers 7 bases. Germline loops: CDR1 SGHRS, CDR2 YFSETQ. V shed 0 bases and J 3 bases; nucleotides not matched to a gene: 9. This CDR3 spans 16 amino acids. CDR3 in DNA: TGCGCCAGCAGCTTGGGCGACCGGGACTACATCTACGAGCAGTACTTC. It codes for CASSLGDRDYIYEQYF.